This T cell receptor (beta chain) came from a study of beta chain features in type 1 diabetes. Study conclusions and caveats: Patients with Type 1 diabetes showed moderately but significantly shorter TCRB CDR3s in all four CD4+ subsets.

Investigators reverse transcribed all isolated RNA, so they sequenced expressed TCRB transcripts. This table comes from immunoSEQ multiplex PCR, and its TCRdb copy is limited to in-frame clones, with some not included. The sample has some 190,000 clones; approximately 7.9% are singletons. Heparinised blood was drawn once per donor, averaging around 120 mL. Details on this clone: The antigen is unknown.

Germline trimming cut 1 base from V and 4 bases from J; bases unmatched to any gene: 5. Germline values: CDR1 MDHEN, CDR2 SYDVKM. The CDR3 length is 15 residues. The receptor's source is a man aged 18 to 30 with type 1 diabetes. V gene TRBV28 combines with J gene TRBJ1-2, with 8 bases fitting TRBD1. The sequencing input was central memory CD4+ T cells from blood. The CDR3 DNA is TGTGCCAGCAGTTTATTTCGACAGGGGAGCTATGGCTACACCTTC. Its protein is CASSLFRQGSYGYTF.